Below, 26 T cell receptor beta chains from the same sample are listed, as sequenced in a study of blood T cell repertoires in COVID-19. Measured with immunoSEQ multiplex PCR; TCRdb has only the in-frame clones, and not every one. The table includes roughly 300,000 clones, roughly nine tenths detected once. The sequenced sample consisted of PBMCs or T cells enriched from blood (not recorded which). The receptors come from a woman younger than 45 who had recovered from COVID-19.

The gene calls are TRBV5-1 and TRBJ1-2; no reliable D call. The CDR3 runs to 13 residues. CDR1 is SGHRS and CDR2 is YFSETQ in the germline V gene. The V and J ends lost 4 bases and 7 bases respectively, with 14 bases between them. CDR3 coding DNA: TGCGCCAGCAGCGGAGTTTCGACCGGTGGCTACACCTTC. The encoded protein is CASSGVSTGGYTF.

The V gene is TRBV7-2, the J gene TRBJ2-3; 8 bases fit TRBD2. Per the germline V gene, CDR1 is SGHTA and CDR2 is FQGNSA. CDR3 length: 17 amino acids. J lost 3 bases, V lost 1 base, and 9 bases had no gene match. CDR3 residues: CASSLVSGGGPTDTQYF. CDR3 DNA sequence: TGTGCCAGCAGCTTAGTAAGCGGCGGGGGGCCAACAGATACGCAGTATTTT.

The V gene is TRBV7-2, the J gene TRBJ1-3; D is ambiguous. Germline V gene sequence: CDR1 SGHTA, CDR2 FQGNSA. V lost 5 bases to trimming and J lost 2 bases, with 13 bases between them. This CDR3 is 15 amino acids long. The CDR3 here is CASSRARGAGNTIYF. CDR3 in DNA: TGTGCCAGCAGCCGCGCACGGGGAGCTGGAAACACCATATATTTT.

This clone was detected a few times. This sequence joins TRBV4-1 and TRBJ1-1, with D maybe TRBD1 (6 bases). The CDR3 spans 16 residues. The V end lost 1 base, the J end lost 0 bases, and 12 bases lay between the germline ends. The V gene's germline CDR1 is MGHRA and CDR2 YSYEKL. The CDR3: CASSQGTVAMNTEAFF. CDR3 coding DNA: TGCGCCAGCAGCCAAGGGACAGTAGCGATGAACACTGAAGCTTTCTTT.

The rearrangement joins TRBV3-1 (or the pseudogene TRBV3-2) to TRBJ2-5; 12 positions match TRBD2. Germline V gene lookup returns CDR1 LGHDT and CDR2 YNNKEL (reference sequence). V shed 0 bases and J 4 bases; nucleotides not matched to a gene: 6. CDR3 length equals 17 residues. The CDR3 sequence is CASSQDGLAGGPETQYF. CDR3 DNA: TGTGCCAGCAGCCAAGATGGTCTAGCGGGGGGGCCAGAGACCCAGTACTTC.

The CDR3 sequence: CASSGWGRDKVNEQFF. The CDR3 region has the DNA TGTGCCAGCAGTGGGTGGGGCCGGGACAAAGTTAATGAGCAGTTCTTC. The V call is TRBV2, the J call TRBJ2-1; D is possibly TRBD1 (6 bases). The CDR3 is 16 residues long. Germline V CDR1 and CDR2: SNHLY, FYNNEI. V dropped 4 bases and J dropped 7 bases, with 20 bases sitting between them.

The chain combines TRBV6-2 or TRBV6-3 with TRBJ2-7; TRBD1 matches 9 bases. Losses at the gene ends were 0 bases for V and 3 bases for J; bases not matched to a gene: 6. This CDR3 is 16 amino acids long. Per the germline V gene, CDR1 is MNHEY and CDR2 is SVGEGT. CDR3 amino acids: CASSYSGGQGIYEQYF. The CDR3 bases are TGTGCCAGCAGTTACTCGGGAGGACAGGGGATCTACGAGCAGTACTTC.

This clone was seen more than once but under ten times. The chain recombines TRBV3-1 (or the pseudogene TRBV3-2) with TRBJ2-7; 8 nucleotides align to TRBD1. V lost 0 bases, J lost 2 bases, and 0 bases stayed unmatched. This CDR3 spans 14 amino acids. The germline V gene has CDR1 LGHDT and CDR2 YNNKEL (reference sequence). This CDR3 reads CASSQEDRAYEQYF. The CDR3 nucleotides are TGTGCCAGCAGCCAAGAGGACAGGGCCTACGAGCAGTACTTC.

The CDR3 DNA reads TGTGCCAGCAGCTCGATTAACAGGGGGCCGAACTATGGCTACACCTTC. Protein sequence: CASSSINRGPNYGYTF. The chain couples TRBV5-6 to TRBJ1-2, with TRBD1 matching over 9 bases. The CDR3 sequence is 16 residues long. Germline V gene sequence: CDR1 SGHDT, CDR2 YYEEEE. V shed 3 bases and J 2 bases; nucleotides not matched to a gene: 8.

The rearrangement joins TRBV12-3 or TRBV12-4 to TRBJ1-1; D is possibly TRBD1 (5 bases). V was trimmed by 5 bases and J by 10 bases, leaving 11 bases between them. The CDR3 consists of 11 residues. CDR3 DNA sequence: TGTGCCAGCAGTCCGGGACTCGGAGCTTTCTTT. This sequence encodes CASSPGLGAFF.

V and J are TRBV30 and TRBJ1-1; 8 bases fit TRBD1. Losses at the gene ends were 2 bases for V and 5 bases for J; bases not matched to a gene: 10. Germline assignment: CDR1 GTSNPN and CDR2 SVGIG (reference sequence). The CDR3 has 15 amino acids. For the CDR3, the DNA is TGTGCCTGGAGTCCACTGACAGGGGAGGGAACTGAAGCTTTCTTT. As protein: CAWSPLTGEGTEAFF.

The gene calls are TRBV29-1 and TRBJ2-5; 8 bases line up with TRBD1. J was trimmed by 1 base and V by 5 bases; bases with no gene match: 3. The germline gives CDR1 SQVTM, CDR2 ANQGSEA. The CDR3 is 13 amino acids. The CDR3 sequence: CSVSTGGQETQYF. The CDR3 nucleotides are TGCAGCGTTTCTACAGGGGGCCAAGAGACCCAGTACTTC.

The V call is TRBV12-5, the J call TRBJ2-7, with D perhaps matching TRBD1 (6 bases). Per the germline V gene, CDR1 is LGHNT and CDR2 is FRNRAP. The CDR3 has 13 amino acids. V lost 0 bases to trimming and J lost 3 bases, with 6 bases between them. DNA for the CDR3: TGTGCTAGTGGTTTGGTGACAGGCTACGAGCAGTACTTC. Its translation: CASGLVTGYEQYF.

This chain links TRBV10-3 with TRBJ1-1; D remains ambiguous. Trimming took off 8 bases at V and 2 bases at J, with 12 bases between the two ends. The CDR3 is 13 residues long. Germline loops: CDR1 ENHRY, CDR2 SYGVKD. DNA for the CDR3: TGTGCCATCCGAAGGGAGACCAACACTGAAGCTTTCTTT. Its translation: CAIRRETNTEAFF.

The chain recombines TRBV7-9 with TRBJ1-1; unclear D gene. Trimming took 1 base from V and 0 from J, leaving 6 bases between them. There are 14 residues in the CDR3. Germline V gene lookup returns CDR1 SEHNR and CDR2 FQNEAQ (reference sequence). The CDR3 protein is CASSLGQVNTEAFF. The CDR3 DNA sequence: TGTGCCAGCAGCTTAGGCCAGGTGAACACTGAAGCTTTCTTT.

The chain has TRBV11-2 and TRBJ1-2, with D hard to call. The CDR3 spans 15 residues. The V gene lost 4 bases and the J gene lost 3 bases, with 15 bases spanning the gap. Germline V gives CDR1 SGHAT, CDR2 FQNNGV. For the CDR3, the DNA is TGTGCCAGCAGCTCCATACGGGGATTGGACTATGGCTACACCTTC. This encodes CASSSIRGLDYGYTF.

The chain carries TRBV5-4 and TRBJ2-3; D perhaps matches TRBD1 (5 bases). This CDR3 has 11 amino acids. V was clipped by 2 bases and J by 14 bases, with 12 bases between them. The germline V gene encodes CDR1 SGHNT and CDR2 YYREEE (reference sequence). CDR3 DNA: TGTGCCAGCAGCTTCGACAGCGAGAGGTATTTT. Its translation is CASSFDSERYF.

This clone has a single count. The chain carries TRBV20-1 and TRBJ2-7, with 10 nucleotides matching TRBD2. The CDR3 runs 15 residues. Germline V lookup: CDR1 DFQATT, CDR2 SNEGSKA (reference sequence). V dropped 3 bases and J dropped 4; count of bases not matched to a gene: 9. The CDR3 reads CSASPMASGGYEQYF. As DNA, the CDR3 is TGCAGTGCTAGTCCCATGGCTAGCGGGGGATACGAGCAGTACTTC.

The rearrangement joins TRBV7-9 to TRBJ1-1, with D possibly TRBD1 on 5 matching bases. From germline, CDR1 is SEHNR and CDR2 FQNEAQ (reference sequence). The CDR3 length is 16 residues. Trimming pared 0 bases from V and 1 base from J, leaving 12 bases between. The CDR3 nucleotides read TGTGCCAGCAGCTTAGCGGCGGGGGTCGGGAACACTGAAGCTTTCTTT. Amino acid sequence: CASSLAAGVGNTEAFF.

This clone was seen only once. J is TRBJ1-4 and V is TRBV7-8; D remains ambiguous. This CDR3 is built from 14 residues. Trimming left V 1 base short and J 7 bases short, with 10 bases between. Germline V gene sequence: CDR1 SGHVS, CDR2 FQNEAQ. The CDR3 is CASSLGTRGEKLFF. DNA of the CDR3: TGTGCCAGCAGCTTAGGGACCCGGGGTGAAAAACTGTTTTTT. Full variable domain (remainder filled in from reference TRBV7-8 and TRBJ1-4): GAGVSQSPRYKVAKRGQDVALRCDPISGHVSLFWYQQALGQGPEFLTYFQNEAQLDKSGLPSDRFFAERPEGSVSTLKIQRTQQEDSAVYLCASSLGTRGEKLFFGSGTQLSVL.

The rearrangement links TRBV4-1 to TRBJ1-5; 9 nucleotides agree with TRBD1. J was trimmed by 7 bases and V by 0 bases; bases with no gene match: 22. The CDR3 runs 21 residues. CDR1 MGHRA and CDR2 YSYEKL come from the germline V gene. As DNA, the CDR3 is TGCGCCAGCAGCCAAGATTTGCCGGGACAGGGATGGGGCCTAGGAAGCCAGCCCCAGCATTTT. Its protein is CASSQDLPGQGWGLGSQPQHF.

The rearrangement links TRBV19 to TRBJ1-2, with 7 bases lining up with TRBD1. V lost 4 bases, J lost 6 bases, and 5 bases stayed unmatched. Germline V gives CDR1 LNHDA, CDR2 SQIVND (reference sequence). This CDR3 is built from 13 residues. The chain's CDR3 is CASSRIQGDGYTF. In nucleotides, the CDR3 is TGTGCCAGTAGTAGAATTCAGGGGGATGGCTACACCTTC.

The chain links TRBV5-3 to TRBJ1-2; TRBD1 matches 11 bases. TRBV5-3 is an open reading frame whose function is uncertain. This CDR3 spans 15 amino acids. V lost 5 bases to trimming and J lost 7 bases; unmatched junction nucleotides: 10. The CDR3 protein is CARSPPGQGVSGYTF. The CDR3 region has the DNA TGTGCCAGAAGTCCACCGGGACAGGGGGTGTCTGGCTACACCTTC.

V and J are TRBV6-5 and TRBJ1-3; D call uncertain. CDR3 size: 15 residues. V lost 2 bases and J lost 0, with 8 bases in between. Germline lookup yields CDR1 MNHEY and CDR2 SVGAGI. CDR3 in DNA: TGTGCCAGCAGTTACACAGCCGGCTCTGGAAACACCATATATTTT. Translated, it gives CASSYTAGSGNTIYF.

This clone was recorded once. The rearrangement joins TRBV5-1 to TRBJ1-1; D may be TRBD1 (6 bases). The V and J ends lost 5 bases and 3 bases respectively, with 11 bases between them. Germline V CDR1 and CDR2: SGHRS, YFSETQ. This CDR3 spans 13 amino acids. The CDR3: CASRGQGDTEAFF. The CDR3 coding sequence is TGCGCCAGCAGGGGACAAGGGGACACTGAAGCTTTCTTT.

The CDR3 bases are TGTGCCAGCAGTGACCGGGGATTCCGGGGCAATCAGCCCCAGCATTTT. This translates into CASSDRGFRGNQPQHF. This chain links TRBV6-1 with TRBJ1-5; the D is unclear. V lost 3 bases, J lost 2 bases, and 14 bases lay in between. Looked up from germline, CDR1 is MNHNS and CDR2 is SASEGT. The CDR3 is 16 amino acids.